The 18 T cell receptor beta chains below were found in one sample sequenced in a study of beta chain features in type 1 diabetes. Regarding the study as a whole: Moderate but significant shortening of TCRB CDR3s was recorded in all four CD4+ subsets from Type 1 diabetes patients.

The antigens these receptors bind are not known. The sequenced template was cDNA made from the entire isolated RNA. Clones were read by immunoSEQ multiplex PCR, and TCRdb kept only the in-frame ones, dropping some. The data contain roughly 730,000 clones, over 10% of them singletons. The sample taken for sequencing was naive CD4+ T cells from blood. Receptor source: a man in his late teens or twenties with type 1 diabetes.

This clone turned up a few times. The chain recombines TRBV6-5 with TRBJ1-5; 8 bases line up with TRBD1. Looked up from germline, CDR1 is MNHEY and CDR2 is SVGAGI. The length of the CDR3 is 14 residues. V gave up 5 bases and J gave up 9 bases; unmatched junction bases: 9. The CDR3 sequence is CASSARGLGRPQHF. The CDR3, as DNA: TGTGCCAGCAGTGCCAGGGGGCTAGGTAGGCCCCAGCATTTT.

This sequence joins TRBV30 and TRBJ1-4; D gene unclear. V was trimmed by 5 bases and J by 7 bases, leaving 26 bases between them. CDR3 length: 17 residues. Per germline, CDR1 GTSNPN and CDR2 SVGIG (reference sequence). CDR3 in DNA: TGTGCCTGGGACGGACTTGGACCTCTTGGGATGAGTGAAAAACTGTTTTTT. It translates to CAWDGLGPLGMSEKLFF.

J is TRBJ2-2 and V is TRBV19; TRBD1 matches 10 bases. This CDR3 comprises 16 residues. Per germline, CDR1 LNHDA and CDR2 SQIVND (reference sequence). The V segment lost 5 bases and the J segment 6 bases; nucleotides outside the gene matches: 9. CDR3 protein: CASSAEGQGISGELFF. The CDR3 nucleotides are TGTGCCAGTAGTGCCGAGGGACAGGGGATTTCCGGGGAGCTGTTTTTT. The full variable domain, with the rest looked up from reference TRBV19 and TRBJ2-2, is DGGITQSPKYLFRKEGQNVTLSCEQNLNHDAMYWYRQDPGQGLRLIYYSQIVNDFQKGDIAEGYSVSREKKESFPLTVTSAQKNPTAFYLCASSAEGQGISGELFFGEGSRLTVL.

This chain links TRBV7-2 with TRBJ2-5, with a tentative D call TRBD2 (5 bases). V dropped 3 bases and J dropped 2 bases, with 16 bases sitting between them. Germline V gives CDR1 SGHTA, CDR2 FQGNSA. The CDR3 length is 16 residues. The CDR3 spells CASSLSPAALQETQYF. The CDR3, as DNA: TGTGCCAGCAGCTTGAGTCCAGCGGCCCTTCAAGAGACCCAGTACTTC.

This rearrangement joins TRBV6-1 to TRBJ2-3, with 7 bases that match TRBD2. Germline V gene lookup returns CDR1 MNHNS and CDR2 SASEGT. The ends lost 7 bases at V and 0 bases at J; junction bases unmatched: 4. The CDR3 has 14 residues. The DNA of the CDR3 is TGTGCCAGCAAACATAGCGGGAGCACAGATACGCAGTATTTT. It translates to CASKHSGSTDTQYF.

This clone has only a few counts. CDR3 sequence reads: CASKSGENTEAFF. Here the CDR3 DNA reads TGTGCCAGCAAATCGGGGGAGAACACTGAAGCTTTCTTT. This chain connects TRBV27 to TRBJ1-1; D is perhaps TRBD1 (5 bases). This CDR3 has 13 amino acids. V was shortened by 7 bases and J by 1 base, with 10 bases between the two germline ends. From germline, CDR1 is MNHEY and CDR2 SMNVEV (reference sequence).

There are a few counts of this clone. The sample contains more than one DNA sequence encoding this CDR3. This sequence joins TRBV7-2 and TRBJ1-5; D is possibly TRBD1 (6 bases). The CDR3 length is 15 residues. In germline, CDR1 is SGHTA, CDR2 FQGNSA. The ends were cut back, 1 base at V and 1 base at J, with 8 bases in the middle. The CDR3 protein is CASSLEGGSNQPQHF. The CDR3 coding sequence is TGTGCCAGCAGCTTAGAAGGGGGGAGCAATCAGCCCCAGCATTTT. Full variable domain (outside the CDR3, taken from reference TRBV7-2 and TRBJ1-5): GAGVSQSPSNKVTEKGKDVELRCDPISGHTALYWYRQSLGQGLEFLIYFQGNSAPDKSGLPSDRFSAERTGGSVSTLTIQRTQQEDSAVYLCASSLEGGSNQPQHFGDGTRLSIL.

V is TRBV7-2 and J is TRBJ1-1; a weak D match, TRBD1 (5 bases). The CDR3 runs 13 residues. V lost 1 base and J 10 bases, leaving 13 bases between the germline ends. The V gene's germline CDR1 is SGHTA and CDR2 FQGNSA. CDR3 coding DNA: TGTGCCAGCAGCTTAGGAATCGGACAAGGAGCTTTCTTT. Residues: CASSLGIGQGAFF.

J is TRBJ1-3 and V is TRBV5-4; D unclear. Germline lookup yields CDR1 SGHNT and CDR2 YYREEE (reference sequence). Deletions cut 0 bases from V and 1 base from J, with 11 bases between. There are 16 residues in the CDR3. As DNA, the CDR3 is TGTGCCAGCAGCTTGGCGCAGGACCTTTCTGGAAACACCATATATTTT. This sequence encodes CASSLAQDLSGNTIYF. Complete variable domain (other parts from reference TRBV5-4 and TRBJ1-3): ETGVTQSPTHLIKTRGQQVTLRCSSQSGHNTVSWYQQALGQGPQFIFQYYREEENGRGNFPPRFSGLQFPNYSSELNVNALELDDSALYLCASSLAQDLSGNTIYFGEGSWLTVV.

The chain has TRBV7-9 and TRBJ2-5, with D unresolved. Looked up from germline, CDR1 is SEHNR and CDR2 is FQNEAQ (reference sequence). The CDR3 is made up of 13 amino acids. V was shortened by 7 bases and J by 0 bases, with 9 bases between the two germline ends. CDR3 protein: CASTRPNQETQYF. The CDR3 DNA follows: TGTGCCAGCACCAGGCCGAACCAAGAGACCCAGTACTTC. The full variable domain, rest sourced from reference TRBV7-9 and TRBJ2-5, is DTGVSQNPRHKITKRGQNVTFRCDPISEHNRLYWYRQTLGQGPEFLTYFQNEAQLEKSRLLSDRFSAERPKGSFSTLEIQRTEQGDSAMYLCASTRPNQETQYFGPGTRLLVL.

V usage is TRBV2 and J usage is TRBJ2-7; 9 nucleotides match TRBD1. CDR3 size: 14 residues. Germline-derived CDR1 and CDR2 are SNHLY and FYNNEI. V trimming: 5 bases; J trimming: 3 bases; junction bases outside the gene matches: 5. The CDR3 loop reads CASSQGQGGYEQYF. The CDR3 nucleotides read TGTGCCAGCAGTCAGGGACAGGGTGGCTACGAGCAGTACTTC.

The sample holds a few counts of this clone. V usage is TRBV2 and J usage is TRBJ1-2; 7 bases fit TRBD1. Trimming took 1 base from V and 0 from J; bases not matched to a gene: 2. The CDR3 loop spans 15 amino acids. Germline CDR1 SNHLY, CDR2 FYNNEI. In DNA form, the CDR3 reads TGTGCCAGCAGTGAAGGACAGGGAGCTAACTATGGCTACACCTTC. This translates into CASSEGQGANYGYTF.

This clone was found a few times. V is TRBV21-1 and J is TRBJ2-3; the table's D call of TRBD1 was not tested on the DNA. TRBV21-1 is shown as a pseudogene. This CDR3 spans 16 amino acids. The CDR3 reads CASSNDRGPVTDTQYF. In DNA, the CDR3 is TGTGCCAGCAGCAATGACAGGGGGCCGGTCACAGATACGCAGTATTTT.

The V call is TRBV29-1, the J call TRBJ1-1; D possibly corresponds to TRBD1 (5 bases). The CDR3 consists of 12 residues. Germline V gene lookup returns CDR1 SQVTM and CDR2 ANQGSEA. Trimming cost V 7 bases and J 3 bases, with 12 bases left between them. DNA for the CDR3: TGCAGCGGGGGCAGGGCGGACACTGAAGCTTTCTTT. Protein sequence: CSGGRADTEAFF.

Only a few counts were recorded for this clone. The rearrangement links TRBV5-6 to TRBJ2-5; possible D gene TRBD2, 5 bases. The CDR3 runs 15 residues. CDR1 SGHDT and CDR2 YYEEEE come from the germline V gene. Trimming stripped 4 bases from V and 1 base from J, with 14 bases between. DNA of the CDR3: TGTGCCAGCAGCCCGGCCGGGGAGTTCCAAGAGACCCAGTACTTC. This sequence encodes CASSPAGEFQETQYF.

The gene calls are TRBV7-9 and TRBJ1-2; 8 nucleotides agree with TRBD1. V was pared by 4 bases and J by 5 bases, with 9 bases of the junction left unmatched. CDR1 and CDR2 (germline): SEHNR, FQNEAQ (reference sequence). The CDR3 is 15 amino acids. For the CDR3, the DNA is TGTGCCAGCAGCTCTGGGACAGGAGCAGTGTATGGCTACACCTTC. This gives the protein CASSSGTGAVYGYTF.

V usage is TRBV15 and J usage is TRBJ2-7; no clear D. The V end lost 1 base, the J end lost 5 bases, and 12 bases lay between the germline ends. The length of the CDR3 is 14 residues. The germline V gene encodes CDR1 LNHNV and CDR2 YYDKDF (reference sequence). The CDR3 nucleotides are TGTGCCACCAGCAGAGCCTATATTCCCAACGAGCAGTACTTC. Its protein product is CATSRAYIPNEQYF.

This clone turned up a few times. The chain employs TRBV7-9 and TRBJ1-2; 8 nucleotides agree with TRBD1. This CDR3 contains 15 residues. Trimming cost V 5 bases and J 1 base; bases outside gene matches: 6. CDR1 and CDR2 from the germline V gene are SEHNR and FQNEAQ (reference sequence). The CDR3 region is CASSPTGGRNYGYTF. For the CDR3, the DNA is TGTGCCAGCAGCCCTACAGGGGGACGTAACTATGGCTACACCTTC.